These 19 T cell receptor beta chains originate from one sample sequenced in a study of human T cells and chemical hapten exposure. TCRdb reanalysed the RACE reads using MiXCR and keeps one entry per CDR3 protein. The data show 74,000 or so distinct CDR3 sequences, approximately 12% seen once. Time point reported: patch test 1, 2 weeks after DPC sensitization. Treatment: therapeutic diphenylcyclopropenone sensitization with weekly scalp DPC. The input for sequencing was whole blood, taken in connection with sensitization to the hapten diphenylcyclopropenone (DPC). The receptors stem from a woman aged 55-70 years with alopecia areata. Some clones in this sample may be carry-over from other donors' samples.

Ten or more counts support this clonotype. The rearrangement links TRBV6-5 to TRBJ2-7; a possible D gene is TRBD1 (5 bases). The V end was cut by 7 bases, the J end by 0 bases, with 13 bases between. The CDR3 runs 14 residues. The germline CDR1 and CDR2 sequences are MNHEY and SVGAGI. The CDR3 protein is CASTRDSDSYEQYF. For the CDR3, the DNA is TGTGCCAGCACCCGAGACAGCGACTCCTACGAGCAGTACTTC.

This clonotype was counted only a few times. The chain joins TRBV7-8 to TRBJ2-4; tentative D call: TRBD2 (5 bases). The germline CDR1 and CDR2 sequences are SGHVS and FQNEAQ. The CDR3 is 12 residues long. Trimming took off 2 bases at V and 10 bases at J, with 9 bases between the two ends. In DNA, the CDR3 is TGTGCCAGCAGCTTATTAGCGAGTATTCAGTACTTC. Its protein product is CASSLLASIQYF.

This clonotype came up a few times. This chain connects TRBV19 to TRBJ1-5; TRBD1 matches at 9 bases. The CDR3 is made up of 16 amino acids. J was trimmed by 6 bases and V by 5 bases; bases with no gene match: 11. CDR1 and CDR2 (germline): LNHDA, SQIVND (reference sequence). The CDR3 loop is CASSSSDRGWAQPQHF. As DNA, the CDR3 is TGTGCCAGTAGTTCCTCGGACAGGGGATGGGCTCAGCCCCAGCATTTT.

The chain links TRBV5-1 to TRBJ2-5; D is unresolved. CDR3 length equals 14 residues. V was pared by 5 bases and J by 0 bases, with 11 bases between. Germline CDR1 and CDR2: SGHRS and YFSETQ. The CDR3 bases are TGCGCCAGCAGTACGTGGATTGACCAAGAGACCCAGTACTTC. This gives the protein CASSTWIDQETQYF. Variable domain in full (rest from reference TRBV5-1 and TRBJ2-5): KAGVTQTPRYLIKTRGQQVTLSCSPISGHRSVSWYQQTPGQGLQFLFEYFSETQRNKGNFPGRFSGRQFSNSRSEMNVSTLELGDSALYLCASSTWIDQETQYFGPGTRLLVL.

The chain recombines TRBV11-1 with TRBJ2-7; weak D call: TRBD1 (6 bases). The germline CDR1 and CDR2 sequences are SGHAT and FQDESV (reference sequence). The length of the CDR3 is 13 residues. Trimming took 5 bases from V and 3 from J, leaving 11 bases between them. CDR3 bases: TGTGCCAGCAGCCGGAGACAGGTCTACGAGCAGTACTTC. The encoded protein is CASSRRQVYEQYF.

The chain employs TRBV4-1 and TRBJ2-1; D is unresolved. V lost 0 bases, J lost 4 bases, and 10 bases lay in between. Germline V gene lookup returns CDR1 MGHRA and CDR2 YSYEKL. The CDR3 has 15 amino acids. The CDR3 DNA reads as TGCGCCAGCAGCCAAGATTGGTCCGGATACAATGAGCAGTTCTTC. Encoded protein: CASSQDWSGYNEQFF.

This clonotype was seen at least ten times. The chain links TRBV30 to TRBJ2-5, with unresolved D. The V gene's germline CDR1 is GTSNPN and CDR2 SVGIG (reference sequence). Trimming cost V 4 bases and J 5 bases, with 11 bases left between them. The CDR3 spans 12 residues. The CDR3 coding sequence is TGTGCCTGGAACGGCCCCCAGGAGACCCAGTACTTC. This encodes CAWNGPQETQYF.

This clonotype was seen at least ten times. The chain employs TRBV5-1 and TRBJ1-1; D remains unclear. The CDR3 totals 15 residues. V lost 1 base to trimming and J lost 4 bases, with 14 bases between them. Germline assignment: CDR1 SGHRS and CDR2 YFSETQ. CDR3 coding DNA: TGCGCCAGCAGCTTGTTGATCCAGGAGAGCACTGAAGCTTTCTTT. The encoded protein is CASSLLIQESTEAFF.

The sample holds a few counts of this clonotype. V gene TRBV18 combines with J gene TRBJ1-4; TRBD1 agrees at 8 bases. This CDR3 contains 16 residues. Germline CDR1 KGHSH, CDR2 LQKENI. The trim removed 3 bases at V and 7 bases at J, leaving 10 bases unmatched. The CDR3 reads CASSPLQGGHGEKLFF. CDR3 nucleotide sequence: TGTGCCAGCTCACCGTTACAGGGGGGGCATGGTGAAAAACTGTTTTTT. Supplemented by reference TRBV18 and TRBJ1-4, the full variable domain reads NAGVMQNPRHLVRRRGQEARLRCSPMKGHSHVYWYRQLPEEGLKFMVYLQKENIIDESGMPKERFSAEFPKEGPSILRIQQVVRGDSAAYFCASSPLQGGHGEKLFFGSGTQLSVL.

This clonotype was observed at least ten times. The CDR3: CASSQLGAGGAHEQYF. In nucleotides, the CDR3 is TGCGCCAGCAGCCAACTTGGGGCCGGGGGGGCCCATGAGCAGTACTTC. The rearrangement joins TRBV5-1 to TRBJ2-7; 8 nucleotides agree with TRBD2. CDR3 length equals 16 residues. The ends lost 4 bases at V and 7 bases at J; junction bases unmatched: 16. The germline V gene has CDR1 SGHRS and CDR2 YFSETQ.

This clonotype was observed many times. This rearrangement joins TRBV6-1 to TRBJ2-7; 9 bases match TRBD1. From germline, CDR1 is MNHNS and CDR2 SASEGT. This CDR3 has 15 residues. V gave up 6 bases and J gave up 1 base; unmatched junction bases: 7. The CDR3 is CASRLDRGISYEQYF. CDR3 nucleotides: TGTGCCAGCAGGCTGGACAGGGGAATTTCCTACGAGCAGTACTTC.

This clonotype was seen at least ten times. The chain has TRBV6-6 and TRBJ2-7, with D possibly matching TRBD1 (6 bases). Germline-derived CDR1 and CDR2 are MNHNY and SVGAGI (reference sequence). The CDR3 loop spans 15 amino acids. V lost 5 bases and J 3 bases, leaving 17 bases between the germline ends. The CDR3 coding sequence is TGTGCCAGCAGTCCGACAGGTTTTGAGGGCTACGAGCAGTACTTC. Protein: CASSPTGFEGYEQYF.

This clonotype has just a few counts. V usage is TRBV11-2 and J usage is TRBJ2-3; 7 bases are a match to TRBD2. Germline values: CDR1 SGHAT, CDR2 FQNNGV. There are 14 residues in the CDR3. Losses at the gene ends were 1 base for V and 4 bases for J; bases not matched to a gene: 2. This CDR3 reads CASSLGAGADTQYF. DNA of the CDR3: TGTGCCAGCAGCTTAGGGGCGGGGGCAGATACGCAGTATTTT.

In its sample, this clonotype was seen many times. The rearrangement uses TRBV20-1 and TRBJ2-7; 10 nucleotides agree with TRBD1. This CDR3 is 15 amino acids long. The V and J ends lost 2 bases and 6 bases, in that order; junction bases with no gene match: 10. Germline V gene data show CDR1 as DFQATT and CDR2 as SNEGSKA (reference sequence). CDR3 region: CSARRPGTGVIEQYF. The DNA for the CDR3 is TGCAGTGCTAGACGACCCGGGACAGGGGTCATCGAGCAGTACTTC.

This chain joins TRBV20-1 and TRBJ2-7; 7 bases map to TRBD2. Germline CDR1 reads DFQATT; CDR2 reads SNEGSKA (reference sequence). The junction had 10 bases not matched to a gene; V was cut back by 3 bases and J by 2 bases. This CDR3 comprises 15 residues. Written as DNA, the CDR3 is TGCAGTGCTAGGAGGTACGGCGGGAGTACCTACGAGCAGTACTTC. Its protein product is CSARRYGGSTYEQYF.

This chain connects TRBV18 to TRBJ2-2, with unresolved D. V lost 5 bases to trimming and J lost 3 bases, with 13 bases between them. Germline assignment: CDR1 KGHSH and CDR2 LQKENI. The CDR3 is 15 amino acids. The CDR3 DNA sequence: TGTGCCAGCTCATCAACTGGGCTCTACACCGGGGAGCTGTTTTTT. As protein: CASSSTGLYTGELFF. Together with reference TRBV18 and TRBJ2-2, the CDR3 gives the full variable domain: NAGVMQNPRHLVRRRGQEARLRCSPMKGHSHVYWYRQLPEEGLKFMVYLQKENIIDESGMPKERFSAEFPKEGPSILRIQQVVRGDSAAYFCASSSTGLYTGELFFGEGSRLTVL.

This clonotype was seen more than once but under ten times. The gene calls are TRBV19 and TRBJ1-2, with D unclear. The CDR3 has 13 amino acids. Germline assignment: CDR1 LNHDA and CDR2 SQIVND (reference sequence). The V and J ends lost 1 base and 8 bases respectively, with 11 bases between them. This CDR3 reads CASSIVWLGGYTF. In DNA form, the CDR3 reads TGTGCCAGTAGTATAGTTTGGCTTGGCGGCTACACCTTC.

This clonotype was observed a handful of times. This rearrangement joins TRBV12-3 or TRBV12-4 to TRBJ2-5, with D unresolved. Trimming left V 6 bases short and J 2 bases short, with 7 bases between. CDR3 length: 12 residues. CDR3 residues: CASRDGQETQYF. CDR3 nucleotides: TGTGCCAGCAGGGACGGACAAGAGACCCAGTACTTC.

This clonotype came up many times. The rearrangement links TRBV9 to TRBJ1-3; the D is unclear. CDR1 is SGDLS and CDR2 is YYNGEE in the germline V gene. Trimming cost V 10 bases and J 8 bases, with 19 bases left between them. CDR3 length equals 13 residues. The CDR3 DNA is TGTGCCTCCGCCAAGGGAGTACGGGACACCATATATTTT. This encodes CASAKGVRDTIYF.